A single TCR beta chain is shown here with its context. No antigen is known for it. No base-level quality is on record; no much larger clone is a single base apart. Using the deep immunoSEQ assay, multiplex PCR amplified TCR CDR3 regions from genomic DNA. Extracted genomic DNA from each cell subset was spread evenly across all wells of several immunoSEQ 96-well plates, with each plate serving as a replicate. For unsorted PBMC, about 300 ng of genomic DNA, equivalent to approximately 28,000 T cell genomes, went into each replicate PCR. Unsorted PBMC genomic DNA was sequenced across ten immunoSEQ deep assay plates. Purified libraries were quantified with a Qubit 3.0 fluorometer, sized on a Bioanalyzer 2100, and re-quantified with the KAPA Library Quantification kit. A separate single-read 150-cycle Illumina NextSeq 550 flow cell was used to sequence each immunoSEQ 96-well plate. In the paper's pipeline: Because the immunoSEQ output included only junctional sequences and no quality scores, the filtering could not be the same as the filtering used for full-length reads. To assign V/J genes and CDR3, sequences were annotated against IMGT germline references using PyIR, a Python wrapper for IgBLAST v1.9. Reads with weak V/J assignments (E-value above 1e-6), missing CDR3, stop codons, out-of-frame junctions, or ambiguous translated residues were removed. V3J clonotypes were defined as sequences sharing an identical inferred V gene, J gene, and CDR3 amino acid sequence. The percentage overlap between two repertoires was calculated by dividing the number of shared unique clonotypes by the size of the smaller repertoire. Richness of each repertoire was evaluated using RTK rarefaction, the Chao1 estimator, and Recon v2.1 estimates of unobserved clonotypes. In its TCRdb copy, this immuneACCESS table keeps in-frame sequences only and misses some clones. Where compared with another copy, unresolved V genes explain less than half of these, and the others have no known cause. V and J calls and clone size are those listed in that table; D and trimming were worked out from the DNA. Counted in this sample were about 520,000 clones; 78% of them appeared once. Of the sample, 9.5% to 15% is held by the ten largest clones.

These data come from a study of shared clonotypes between healthy human individuals (dated by TCRdb to about 2020). Context from the whole study: A couple of women and three men aged 18 to 49 years were included in the cohort. To increase sequencing depth and limit assay-specific biases, different laboratories used diverse techniques to prepare libraries and sequence TCR repertoires. Between about 0.8 and 9 billion PBMCs per donor were obtained by leukapheresis. The study deeply sequenced blood TCR repertoires of about 5 healthy adults to estimate repertoire size and the extent of clonotype sharing between individuals. What the research found in general, with its limitations: Because the study included a small number of donors, the genetic and exposure-history diversity represented was limited. Pairwise subsampling indicated that sequencing depth was expected to affect the degree of clonotype sharing among donors. Sampling was limited to blood, and TCR repertoires in tissue likely differ from TCR repertoires in blood.

The donors were healthy, HIV-negative adults who had no recently reported acute infections or vaccinations. Every donor was a Caucasian adult residing in Nashville, Tennessee, USA. For unsorted samples, approximately 89 million PBMCs were counted, and genomic DNA was extracted using the QIAamp DNA Blood Mini kit. Blood was collected by leukapheresis, and PBMCs were isolated by Ficoll-Histopaque density gradient centrifugation and then cryopreserved in liquid nitrogen vapor phase. V sheds 2 bases and J sheds 7 bases, leaving 5 bases between their ends. CDR1 and CDR2, per the germline V gene, are KGHSH and LQKENI. Measured from the cysteine to the phenylalanine, the CDR3 is 12 residues long. Kept here is only the CDR3 DNA, which spans 36 bases and is read in frame from base 1.

Sequences were obtained from PBMCs. In this chain, TRBV18 is recombined with TRBJ2-2, with the D gene not confidently named. This TCR was sampled from a woman in her thirties or forties in good health. Some clones in this sample may be carry-over from other donors' samples. The bases are TGTGCCAGCTCACCAAACGGCGGGGAGCTGTTTTTT. Its protein reads: CASSPNGGELFF.